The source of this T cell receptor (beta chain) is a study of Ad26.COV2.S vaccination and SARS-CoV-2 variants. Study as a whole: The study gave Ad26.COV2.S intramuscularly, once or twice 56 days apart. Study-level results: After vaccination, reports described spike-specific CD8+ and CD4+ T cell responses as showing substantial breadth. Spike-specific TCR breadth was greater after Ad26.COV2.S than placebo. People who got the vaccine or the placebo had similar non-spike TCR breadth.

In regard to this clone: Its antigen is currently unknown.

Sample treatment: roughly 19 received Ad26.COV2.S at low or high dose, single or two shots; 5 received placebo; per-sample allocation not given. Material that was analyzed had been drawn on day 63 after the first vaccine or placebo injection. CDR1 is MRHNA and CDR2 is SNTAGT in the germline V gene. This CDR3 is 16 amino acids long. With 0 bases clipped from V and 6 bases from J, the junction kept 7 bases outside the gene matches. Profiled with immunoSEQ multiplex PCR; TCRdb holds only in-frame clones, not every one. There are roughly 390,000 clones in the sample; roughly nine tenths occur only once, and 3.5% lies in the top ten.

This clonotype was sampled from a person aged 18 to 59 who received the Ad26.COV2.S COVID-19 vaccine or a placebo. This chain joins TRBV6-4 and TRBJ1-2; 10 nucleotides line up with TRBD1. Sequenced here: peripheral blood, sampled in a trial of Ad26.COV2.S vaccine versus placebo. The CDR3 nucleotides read TGTGCCAGCAGTGACTCGGGGACAGGGGTAGTTAATGGCTACACCTTC. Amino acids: CASSDSGTGVVNGYTF.